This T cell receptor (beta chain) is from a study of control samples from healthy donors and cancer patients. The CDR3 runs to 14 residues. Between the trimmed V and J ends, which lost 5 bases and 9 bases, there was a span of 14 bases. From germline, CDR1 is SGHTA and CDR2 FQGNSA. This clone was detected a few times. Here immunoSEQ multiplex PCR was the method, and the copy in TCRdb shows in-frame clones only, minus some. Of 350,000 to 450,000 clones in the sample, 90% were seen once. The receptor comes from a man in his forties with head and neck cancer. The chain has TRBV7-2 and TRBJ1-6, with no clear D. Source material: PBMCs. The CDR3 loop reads CASSPDVVGSPLHF. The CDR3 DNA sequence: TGTGCCAGCAGCCCAGACGTTGTCGGTTCACCCCTCCACTTT.